This T cell receptor (beta chain) was found in a study of T cell clonotyping in hematopoietic cell transplantation. Time point: recipient sample about 28 days before transplant, after cytoreduction. Profiled with immunoSEQ multiplex PCR; TCRdb holds only in-frame clones, not every one. The top ten hold around 1.7% of the sample, which has about 80,000 clones, 90% to 96% seen once. This receptor was obtained from a woman in her fifties or sixties with acute myeloid leukemia. Some clones in this sample may be carry-over from other donors' samples. Sequenced material: peripheral blood mononuclear cells, taken before stem cell transplant.

In nucleotides, the CDR3 is TGTGCCAGCAGTGAAGCCGGTGAGCAGTTCTTC. This encodes CASSEAGEQFF. This rearrangement joins TRBV6-1 to TRBJ2-1; D is unresolved. CDR1 MNHNS and CDR2 SASEGT come from the germline V gene. Trimming stripped 0 bases from V and 9 bases from J, with 3 bases between. The CDR3 runs to 11 residues.